This T cell receptor beta chain appears in the sequencing data of a study of cytomegalovirus exposure and HLA in healthy donors. The wider study: When 350 to 500 donors were genotyped, about 81% of them were found to fall in the Caucasian-associated ancestry cluster.

On this clone itself: Its antigen remains unidentified.

Amplification used 60 Vbeta primers and 13 Jbeta primers. Here immunoSEQ multiplex PCR was the method, and the copy in TCRdb shows in-frame clones only, minus some. Its clone listing holds about 110,000 clones. Trimming cost V 9 bases and J 2 bases, with 14 bases left between them. CDR1 is LNHDA, CDR2 SQIVND, per germline (reference sequence). This CDR3 contains 14 residues. Healthy bone marrow donors formed the donor group. The study, taken as a whole, reports: TCR beta V- and J-gene trimming was later associated with a missense DCLRE1C variant. Most TCR sequences were uncommon, yet certain public TCRs appeared in many donors.

The V call is TRBV19, the J call TRBJ1-5; D is undetermined. The specimen sequenced was PBMCs. The TCR originated in a man aged 45-65 years in good health and CMV-seronegative. CDR3 bases: TGTGCCAGACTGGGGAGCTGCCGCAATCAGCCCCAGCATTTT. Translation gives CARLGSCRNQPQHF.